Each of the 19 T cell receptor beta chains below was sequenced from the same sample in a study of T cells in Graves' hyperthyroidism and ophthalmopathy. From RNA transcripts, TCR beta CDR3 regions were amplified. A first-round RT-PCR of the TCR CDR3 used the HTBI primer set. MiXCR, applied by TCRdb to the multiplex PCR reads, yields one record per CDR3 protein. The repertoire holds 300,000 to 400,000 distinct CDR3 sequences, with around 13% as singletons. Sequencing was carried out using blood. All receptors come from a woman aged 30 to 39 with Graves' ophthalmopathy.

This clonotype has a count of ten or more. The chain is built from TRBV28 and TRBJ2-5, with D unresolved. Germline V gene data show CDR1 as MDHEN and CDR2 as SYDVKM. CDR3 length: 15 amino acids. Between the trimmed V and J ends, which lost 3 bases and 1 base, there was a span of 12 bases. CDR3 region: CASSFHDRPQETQYF. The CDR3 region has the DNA TGTGCCAGCAGTTTTCATGACCGTCCCCAAGAGACCCAGTACTTC. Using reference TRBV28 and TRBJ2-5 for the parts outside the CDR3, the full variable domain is DVKVTQSSRYLVKRTGEKVFLECVQDMDHENMFWYRQDPGLGLRLIYFSYDVKMKEKGDIPEGYSVSREKKERFSLILESASTNQTSMYLCASSFHDRPQETQYFGPGTRLLVL.

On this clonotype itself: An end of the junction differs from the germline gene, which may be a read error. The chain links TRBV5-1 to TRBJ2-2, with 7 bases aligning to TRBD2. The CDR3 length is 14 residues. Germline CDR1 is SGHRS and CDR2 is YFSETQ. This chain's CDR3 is CASSRGGDTGELFF. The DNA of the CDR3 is TGTGCCAGCAGCCGGGGAGGGGACACCGGGGAGCTGTTTTTT.

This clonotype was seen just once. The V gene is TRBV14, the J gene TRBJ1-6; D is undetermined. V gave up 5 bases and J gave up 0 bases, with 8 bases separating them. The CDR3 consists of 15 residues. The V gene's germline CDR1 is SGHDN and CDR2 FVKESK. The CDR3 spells CASSRTSSYNSPLHF. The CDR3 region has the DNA TGTGCCAGCAGCAGAACAAGCTCCTATAATTCACCCCTCCACTTT.

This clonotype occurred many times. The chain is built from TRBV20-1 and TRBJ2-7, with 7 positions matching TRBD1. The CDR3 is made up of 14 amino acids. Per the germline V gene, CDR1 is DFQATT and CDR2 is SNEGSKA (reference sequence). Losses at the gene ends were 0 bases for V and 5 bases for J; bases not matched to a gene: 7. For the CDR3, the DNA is TGCAGTGCTAGAGACATAGACAGGGTTGACGAGCAGTACTTC. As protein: CSARDIDRVDEQYF.

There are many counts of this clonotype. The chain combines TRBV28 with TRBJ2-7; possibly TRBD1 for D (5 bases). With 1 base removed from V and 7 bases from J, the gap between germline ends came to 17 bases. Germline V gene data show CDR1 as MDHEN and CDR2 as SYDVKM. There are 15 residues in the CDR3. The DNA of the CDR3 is TGTGCCAGCAGTTTATTCAGGGTTGGGGTTTGGGAGCAGTACTTC. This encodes CASSLFRVGVWEQYF.

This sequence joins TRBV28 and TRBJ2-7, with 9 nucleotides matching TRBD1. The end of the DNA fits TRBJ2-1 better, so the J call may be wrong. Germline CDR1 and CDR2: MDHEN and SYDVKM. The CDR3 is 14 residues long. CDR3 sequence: CASSLGTGPYEQFF. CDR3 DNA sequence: TGTGCCAGCAGTTTAGGGACAGGGCCCTACGAGCAGTTCTTC.

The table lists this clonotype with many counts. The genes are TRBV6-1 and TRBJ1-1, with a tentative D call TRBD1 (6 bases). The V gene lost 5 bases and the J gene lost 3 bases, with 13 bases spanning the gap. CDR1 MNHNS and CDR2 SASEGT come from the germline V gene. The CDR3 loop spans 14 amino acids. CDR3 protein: CASSTGTSDTEAFF. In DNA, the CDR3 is TGTGCCAGCAGTACAGGGACCTCCGACACTGAAGCTTTCTTT.

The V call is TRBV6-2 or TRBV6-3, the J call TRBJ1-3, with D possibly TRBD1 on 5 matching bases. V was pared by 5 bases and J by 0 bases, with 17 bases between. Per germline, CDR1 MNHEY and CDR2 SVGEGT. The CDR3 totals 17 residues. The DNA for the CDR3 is TGTGCCAGCAGTCCCCTCCGACAGAAGAACTCTGGAAACACCATATATTTT. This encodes CASSPLRQKNSGNTIYF.

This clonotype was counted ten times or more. DNA of the CDR3: TGTGCCAGCAGTTCCGACAGGGGTAGCGGTGAGCAGTTCTTC. This gives the protein CASSSDRGSGEQFF. The rearrangement links TRBV28 to TRBJ2-1; 8 bases align to TRBD1. J was trimmed by 9 bases and V by 4 bases; bases with no gene match: 8. CDR1 is MDHEN, CDR2 SYDVKM, per germline. This CDR3 region has 14 residues.

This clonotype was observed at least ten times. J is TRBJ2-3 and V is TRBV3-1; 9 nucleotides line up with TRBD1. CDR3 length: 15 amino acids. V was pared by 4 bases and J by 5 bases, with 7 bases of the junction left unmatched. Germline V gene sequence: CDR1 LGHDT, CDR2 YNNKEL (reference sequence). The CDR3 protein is CASSPKDRGLDTQYF. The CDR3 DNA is TGTGCCAGCAGCCCAAAAGACAGGGGGTTAGATACGCAGTATTTT.

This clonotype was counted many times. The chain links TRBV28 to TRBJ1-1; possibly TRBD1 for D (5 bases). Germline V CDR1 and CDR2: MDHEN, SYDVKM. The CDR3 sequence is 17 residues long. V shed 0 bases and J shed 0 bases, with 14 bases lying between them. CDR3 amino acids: CASSLWPGDGMNTEAFF. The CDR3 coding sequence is TGTGCCAGCAGTTTATGGCCGGGGGACGGAATGAACACTGAAGCTTTCTTT.

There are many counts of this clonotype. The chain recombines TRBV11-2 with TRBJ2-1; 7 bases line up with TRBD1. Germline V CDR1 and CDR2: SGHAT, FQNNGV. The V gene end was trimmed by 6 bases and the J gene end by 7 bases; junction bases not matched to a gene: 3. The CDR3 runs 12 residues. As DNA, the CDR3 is TGTGCCAGCAGTTGGACAGGTAATGAGCAGTTCTTC. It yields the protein CASSWTGNEQFF.

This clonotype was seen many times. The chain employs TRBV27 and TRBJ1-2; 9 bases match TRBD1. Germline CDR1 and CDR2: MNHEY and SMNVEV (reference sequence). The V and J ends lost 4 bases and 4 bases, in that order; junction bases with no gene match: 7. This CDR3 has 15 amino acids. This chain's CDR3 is CASSSVTTGGYGYTF. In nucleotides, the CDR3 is TGTGCCAGCAGTTCGGTGACGACAGGGGGCTATGGCTACACCTTC.

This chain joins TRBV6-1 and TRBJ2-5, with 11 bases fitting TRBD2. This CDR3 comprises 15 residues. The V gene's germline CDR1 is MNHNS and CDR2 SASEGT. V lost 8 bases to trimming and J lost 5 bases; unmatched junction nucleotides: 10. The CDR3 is CASGATSGGRETQYF. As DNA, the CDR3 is TGTGCCAGCGGTGCAACTAGCGGGGGTAGGGAGACCCAGTACTTC.

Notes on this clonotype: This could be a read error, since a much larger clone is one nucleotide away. CDR3 region: CASSVEGRTGRAFF. The DNA of the CDR3 is TGTGCCAGCAGCGTAGAGGGCCGGACTGGGCGAGCTTTCTTT. The chain combines TRBV7-3 with TRBJ1-1; D not certain. V lost 5 bases and J 10 bases, leaving 20 bases between the germline ends. CDR1 is SGHTA and CDR2 is FQGTGA in the germline V gene. The CDR3 totals 14 residues. Full variable domain (rest looked up from reference TRBV7-3 and TRBJ1-1): GAGVSQTPSNKVTEKGKYVELRCDPISGHTALYWYRQSLGQGPEFLIYFQGTGAADDSGLPNDRFFAVRPEGSVSTLKIQRTERGDSAVYLCASSVEGRTGRAFFGQGTRLTVV.

Here the CDR3 DNA reads TGTGCCAGCAGTCCCAGCAGCAGAGTATACGAGCAGTACTTC. Translated: CASSPSSRVYEQYF. The genes are TRBV12-3 or TRBV12-4 and TRBJ2-7; D not resolved. This CDR3 region has 14 residues. V lost 5 bases and J 4 bases, leaving 15 bases between the germline ends.

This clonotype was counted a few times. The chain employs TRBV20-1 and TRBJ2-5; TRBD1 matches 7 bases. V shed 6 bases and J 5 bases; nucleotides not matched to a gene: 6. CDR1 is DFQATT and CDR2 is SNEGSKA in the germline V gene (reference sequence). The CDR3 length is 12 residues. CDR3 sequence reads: CSAQQGWETQYF. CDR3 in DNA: TGCAGTGCCCAACAGGGGTGGGAGACCCAGTACTTC.

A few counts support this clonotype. CDR3 region: CATGTSYEQYF. The CDR3 DNA reads TGTGCCACCGGGACAAGTTACGAGCAGTACTTC. This chain joins TRBV15 and TRBJ2-7; a weak D match, TRBD1 (6 bases). CDR1 is LNHNV and CDR2 is YYDKDF in the germline V gene (reference sequence). V was trimmed by 8 bases and J by 4 bases, leaving 9 bases between them. The CDR3 has 11 amino acids.

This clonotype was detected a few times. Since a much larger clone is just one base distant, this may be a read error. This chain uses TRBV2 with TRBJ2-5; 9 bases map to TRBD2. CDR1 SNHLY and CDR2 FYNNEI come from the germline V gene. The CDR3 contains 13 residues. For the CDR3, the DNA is TGTGCCAGCAGCGTAGCGGGGGAAGAGACCCGGTACTTC. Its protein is CASSVAGEETRYF.